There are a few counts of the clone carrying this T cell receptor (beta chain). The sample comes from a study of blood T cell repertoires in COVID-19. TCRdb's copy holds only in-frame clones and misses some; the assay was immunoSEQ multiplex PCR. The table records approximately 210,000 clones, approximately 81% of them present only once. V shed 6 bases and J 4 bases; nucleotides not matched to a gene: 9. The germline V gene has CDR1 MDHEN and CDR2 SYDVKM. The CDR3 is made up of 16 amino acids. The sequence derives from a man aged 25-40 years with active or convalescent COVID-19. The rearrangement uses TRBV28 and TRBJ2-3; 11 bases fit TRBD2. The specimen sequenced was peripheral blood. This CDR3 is CASRVTLAGGADTQYF. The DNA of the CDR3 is TGTGCCAGCAGGGTTACCCTAGCGGGAGGAGCAGATACGCAGTATTTT.